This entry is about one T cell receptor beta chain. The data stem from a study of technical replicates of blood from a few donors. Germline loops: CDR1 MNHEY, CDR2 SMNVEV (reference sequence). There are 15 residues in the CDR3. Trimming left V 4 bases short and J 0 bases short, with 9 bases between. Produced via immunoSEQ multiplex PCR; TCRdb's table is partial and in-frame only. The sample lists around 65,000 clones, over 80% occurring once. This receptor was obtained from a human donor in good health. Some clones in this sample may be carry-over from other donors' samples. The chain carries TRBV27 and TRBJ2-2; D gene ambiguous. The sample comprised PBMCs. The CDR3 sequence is CASSSEKTNTGELFF. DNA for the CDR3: TGTGCCAGCAGTTCGGAGAAAACGAACACCGGGGAGCTGTTTTTT.